Below, 9 T cell receptor beta chains from the same sample are listed, as sequenced in a study of identical twins. TCRdb recomputed calls from the 5' RACE reads with MiXCR, one row per CDR3 protein. The sample has around 690,000 distinct CDR3 sequences, 21% seen once. This sample was also put to use in a study of T cells expressing NK-cell markers.

What was sequenced was PBMCs. The receptors were gathered from a woman aged 18-29 years in good health.

In its sample, this clonotype was seen many times. The J gene is TRBJ2-1, the V gene TRBV20-1, with TRBD1 matching over 10 bases. V gave up 2 bases and J gave up 4 bases; unmatched junction bases: 5. The CDR3 has 15 amino acids. Germline V gene data show CDR1 as DFQATT and CDR2 as SNEGSKA (reference sequence). The CDR3 coding sequence is TGCAGTGCTAGAAGGGACAGGGGCCTTTACAATGAGCAGTTCTTC. Protein sequence: CSARRDRGLYNEQFF.

V and J are TRBV20-1 and TRBJ2-3; no definite D call. This CDR3 spans 13 amino acids. CDR1 and CDR2 from the germline V gene are DFQATT and SNEGSKA (reference sequence). In nucleotides, the CDR3 is TGCACATGTTCTAGGAATTCGGCAGATACGCAGTATTTT. This encodes CTCSRNSADTQYF.

This clonotype was observed a handful of times. The chain combines TRBV12-5 with TRBJ2-1; 13 bases line up with TRBD2. Germline V gene data show CDR1 as LGHNT and CDR2 as FRNRAP. Trimming removed 0 bases from V and 6 bases from J; junction bases left unmatched: 14. CDR3 length: 20 residues. CDR3 DNA: TGTGCTAGTGGTTTGGTATATAGACTAGCGGGGGGCCCGGGGGCCAATGAGCAGTTCTTC. Translation gives CASGLVYRLAGGPGANEQFF.

This rearrangement joins TRBV21-1 to TRBJ2-3; TRBD2 is the table's D call and was not checked against the DNA. TRBV21-1 is deemed a pseudogene. The CDR3 runs to 11 residues. DNA of the CDR3: TGTGAGGGCCCACAAATAGATACGCAGTATTTT. It encodes CEGPQIDTQYF.

This clonotype has ten or more counts. The chain joins TRBV20-1 to TRBJ2-1, with D possibly being TRBD2 (5 bases). Trimming shortened V by 0 bases and J by 7 bases, and 7 bases separated the two germline ends. Germline V gene data show CDR1 as DFQATT and CDR2 as SNEGSKA (reference sequence). This CDR3 is built from 12 residues. The DNA of the CDR3 is TGCAGTGCTAGAGATCGAGGGAATGAGCAGTTCTTC. This translates into CSARDRGNEQFF.

This clonotype was seen only a few times. The chain employs TRBV27 and TRBJ2-6; either TRBD1 or TRBD2 may supply D (6 bases each). The germline V gene encodes CDR1 MNHEY and CDR2 SMNVEV (reference sequence). This CDR3 region has 18 residues. V lost 5 bases and J lost 0, with 17 bases in between. CDR3 nucleotides: TGTGCCAGCAGTACCCGGCGCAGGGGAGGCTCTGGGGCCAACGTCCTGACTTTC. Protein product: CASSTRRRGGSGANVLTF.

This clonotype has at least ten counts. This chain joins TRBV19 and TRBJ1-1; maybe TRBD1 (5 bases). The V end was cut by 5 bases, the J end by 7 bases, with 8 bases between. The CDR3 runs 11 residues. Germline V CDR1 and CDR2: LNHDA, SQIVND (reference sequence). CDR3 sequence: CASSQGVEAFF. CDR3 coding DNA: TGTGCCAGTAGTCAAGGGGTTGAAGCTTTCTTT.

This chain joins TRBV10-3 and TRBJ1-4, with D tentatively TRBD1 (5 bases). This CDR3 has 13 residues. Germline CDR1 is ENHRY and CDR2 is SYGVKD. V was pared by 4 bases and J by 11 bases, with 14 bases between. The CDR3 nucleotides read TGTGCCATCAGTGCGGAGGGGTTAGCGAAACTGTTTTTT. Amino acids: CAISAEGLAKLFF.

This chain links TRBV4-1 with TRBJ2-3, with TRBD2 identical over 10 bases. The CDR3 extends over 18 amino acids. CDR1 MGHRA and CDR2 YSYEKL come from the germline V gene. With V trimmed by 0 bases and J by 1 base, 7 bases remained unmatched. In DNA, the CDR3 is TGCGCCAGCAGCCAAGAACAAGGAGGGACTAGCGGCACAGATACGCAGTATTTT. Protein: CASSQEQGGTSGTDTQYF.